This T cell receptor (beta chain) was profiled in a study of PD-L1 blockade in urothelial cancer (dated 2017 in TCRdb). Regarding the study in general: Therapy was started in about 2014 for all patients, and atezolizumab 1,200 mg was administered intravenously every 3 weeks. An ECOG performance status of 0 or 1 was recorded for the patients, and 0 to 3 prior chemotherapy regimens had been received by the patients. Durable clinical benefit was defined as a progression-free survival longer than 6 months, and TCR features were additionally tested against progression-free survival and overall survival. Pretreatment tumor samples, along with matched peripheral blood serially collected before and after atezolizumab treatment, were subjected to TCR sequencing. Roughly 10 patients achieved durable clinical benefit and approximately 20 did not. About nine tenths of the roughly 29 patients were identified as males with urothelial cancer of bladder origin, and a prior smoking history was reported by 18 of 29 patients. A median of 141,255 T cells and approximately 86,000 unique TCRs was obtained from blood samples, and a median clonality of about 0.08 was observed. The study, an exploratory multi-omic analysis, examined somatic, immune and clinical correlates of response to PD-L1 blockade with atezolizumab in urothelial cancer. Blood samples were analyzed at 3 weeks after treatment start (second dose) and at 6 weeks after treatment start. Whole exome sequencing and RNA sequencing of pretreatment tumors were performed alongside TCR sequencing in the same patients. Pretreatment blood TCR-seq was available for about 28 patients, at least one posttreatment blood collection was obtained for approximately 25 patients, and tumor TCR-seq was available for approximately 25 patients.

Each PCR received spiked-in synthetic TCR analog templates so that absolute template abundance could be estimated from read counts. TCRbeta CDR3 regions were amplified from genomic DNA with bias-controlled V and J gene primers using the immunoSEQ assay. Sequencing of rearranged TCRbeta segments was performed at approximately 20X coverage. On the authors' methods: Clustering was used to correct sequencing errors, and CDR3s were annotated against IMGT to assign V, D and J genes. Out-of-frame and stop-codon sequences were excluded, and only productive TCRbeta rearrangements were used in downstream analyses. Clonality was computed as one minus Shannon entropy normalized by the log of the number of unique productive sequences. Clones differing between time points or between blood and tumor were identified by Fisher's exact test with Benjamini-Hochberg correction at adjusted p below 0.01. Here the immuneACCESS table is served through TCRdb, limited to in-frame sequences with V and J called. Missing clones are a known gap in these copies; in checked studies unresolved V genes cover under half, and the rest lacks a known reason. Clone size and V and J calls were adopted from that table, with D and trimming inferred from the DNA. In this sample the table shows 130,000 or so clones, about 81% of which occur a single time. 3.2% of the sample belongs to the ten largest clones.

The time point label corresponds to: pretreatment peripheral blood. The cohort included 25 to 30 patients with locally advanced or metastatic urothelial carcinoma who were treated at Memorial Sloan Kettering on a trial protocol. Peripheral blood mononuclear cells were collected pretreatment and during treatment, with between 1 and 8 total time points per patient. The Qiagen DNeasy Blood extraction kit was used to purify genomic DNA from total PBMCs and tumor samples. PBMCs were collected pretreatment and during treatment, and were isolated and stored as previously described. Paper-wide results and their limitations: A pretreatment peripheral blood TCR clonality below the median was linked to improved progression-free and overall survival. At 3 weeks after the start of treatment, tumor-associated TCR clones in peripheral blood had expanded more in patients with durable benefit (n ≈ 24, p = 0.022). Because the sample size was small (n of about 30) and many exploratory analyses were performed, the results are intended to be hypothesis-generating.

Of note for this clone: There is no known antigen for this receptor. No base quality values were provided; no much bigger clone lies one nucleotide off.

This clonotype was obtained from a man in his fifties or sixties with urothelial cancer. The starting material was PBMCs, obtained around atezolizumab (anti-PD-L1) treatment.

The CDR3 reads CASSLSVMNTEAFF. The nucleotide sequence reads as follows: TGCGCCAGCAGCTTGTCGGTGATGAACACTGAAGCTTTCTTT. The sequence is built from TRBV5-1 and TRBJ1-1; the D gene is not confidently resolved. Via the germline V gene, CDR1 is SGHRS and CDR2 YFSETQ. The V end loses 1 base and the J end loses 0 bases, and a stretch of 7 bases separates them. The CDR3 has 14 amino acids, counting the end cysteine and phenylalanine. Kept here is only the CDR3 DNA, which spans 42 bases and is read in frame from base 1.